One T cell receptor beta chain is described in this entry. The PCR was carried out with 60 Vbeta primers and 13 Jbeta primers. Measured with immunoSEQ multiplex PCR; TCRdb has only the in-frame clones, and not every one. The table lists roughly 98,000 clones, 81% of them singletons. This sample was included in a study of cytomegalovirus exposure and HLA in healthy donors. This clonotype was sampled from a man in his forties in good health and CMV-seronegative. Source material: PBMCs.

CDR3: CASSQTGRGYTF. CDR3 nucleotides: TGTGCCAGCAGTCAGACAGGGCGAGGCTACACCTTC. The chain couples TRBV28 to TRBJ1-2; 7 nucleotides agree with TRBD1. The CDR3 consists of 12 residues. The V and J ends lost 5 bases and 8 bases, in that order; junction bases with no gene match: 5. Germline V gene sequence: CDR1 MDHEN, CDR2 SYDVKM.